A single sample gave rise to the 17 T cell receptor beta chains below, sequenced in a study of breast tumors, draining lymph nodes, adjacent tissues. MiXCR, applied by TCRdb to the multiplex PCR reads, yields one record per CDR3 protein. Of about 130,000 distinct CDR3 sequences listed, around 22% are singletons. The lymph nodes were axillary draining lymph nodes from breast cancer patients. The sample taken for sequencing was axillary lymph node tissue. The source of these receptors is a female donor with breast cancer. Some clones in this sample may be carry-over from other donors' samples.

The genes are TRBV3-1 and TRBJ2-2; tentatively, D is TRBD2 (5 bases). V was trimmed by 4 bases and J by 3 bases, leaving 15 bases between them. In germline, CDR1 is LGHDT, CDR2 YNNKEL (reference sequence). This CDR3 spans 16 amino acids. CDR3 in DNA: TGTGCCAGCAGCCTAAAAACCACTAGTTACACCGGGGAGCTGTTTTTT. This translates into CASSLKTTSYTGELFF.

The chain employs TRBV30 and TRBJ2-2; no reliable D call. Germline CDR1 is GTSNPN and CDR2 is SVGIG (reference sequence). This CDR3 has 12 amino acids. Trimming shortened V by 8 bases and J by 1 base, and 8 bases separated the two germline ends. CDR3 DNA: TGTGCCCTCCTGGAGAACACCGGGGAGCTGTTTTTT. Residues: CALLENTGELFF.

This clonotype appeared many times. CDR3 loop: CSARSGQRQETQYF. For the CDR3, the DNA is TGCAGTGCTAGGAGTGGGCAGCGTCAAGAGACCCAGTACTTC. The chain is built from TRBV20-1 and TRBJ2-5; D not resolved. Germline assignment: CDR1 DFQATT and CDR2 SNEGSKA (reference sequence). V was trimmed by 3 bases and J by 2 bases, leaving 13 bases between them. This CDR3 spans 14 amino acids.

This clonotype was picked up many times. V and J are TRBV29-1 and TRBJ1-6; the D is unclear. V dropped 0 bases and J dropped 0 bases, with 6 bases sitting between them. Germline-derived CDR1 and CDR2 are SQVTM and ANQGSEA. The CDR3 has 15 amino acids. The CDR3 DNA sequence: TGCAGCGTTGAAGAACAGTACTCCTATAATTCACCCCTCCACTTT. It codes for CSVEEQYSYNSPLHF.

A word on this clonotype: Compared with germline, one end of the junction differs, possibly owing to a read error. The rearrangement links TRBV6-2 or TRBV6-3 to TRBJ2-3; 8 bases map to TRBD1. The length of the CDR3 is 15 residues. Germline CDR1 is MNHEY and CDR2 is SVGEGT. CDR3 residues: CASSLLGQGTGTQYF. Written as DNA, the CDR3 is TGTGCCAGCAGTCTATTAGGACAGGGCACAGGTACGCAGTATTTT.

This clonotype has a count of ten or more. This chain joins TRBV10-3 and TRBJ2-1, with 13 bases lining up with TRBD2. J lost 8 bases, V lost 6 bases, and 16 bases had no gene match. Germline CDR1 is ENHRY and CDR2 is SYGVKD. The CDR3 has 18 residues. The CDR3 coding sequence is TGTGCCATCAGGGACCCGCAGCTGACTAGCGGGAGGTACGATGAGCAGTTCTTC. Translation gives CAIRDPQLTSGRYDEQFF.

With respect to this clonotype: This may be a read error, as it is one base from a much larger clone. The genes are TRBV20-1 and TRBJ2-3; the D is unclear. The V end lost 7 bases, the J end lost 2 bases, and 22 bases lay between the germline ends. The CDR3 is 16 amino acids. CDR1 and CDR2 (germline): DFQATT, SNEGSKA (reference sequence). The CDR3: CSGPPIGQTITDTQYF. The CDR3 region has the DNA TGCAGTGGCCCGCCTATAGGTCAAACGATCACAGATACGCAGTATTTT.

There are many counts of this clonotype. V gene TRBV15 combines with J gene TRBJ2-5, with TRBD1 matching over 7 bases. The CDR3 has 14 residues. CDR1 LNHNV and CDR2 YYDKDF come from the germline V gene (reference sequence). J lost 1 base, V lost 5 bases, and 4 bases had no gene match. As DNA, the CDR3 is TGTGCCACCAGCTTCGGGACAGTCCAAGAGACCCAGTACTTC. The encoded protein is CATSFGTVQETQYF.

With respect to this clonotype: A much larger clone is a single base away; this may be a read error. The rearrangement uses TRBV6-4 and TRBJ1-4, with D perhaps matching TRBD1 (5 bases). The CDR3 runs to 17 residues. The germline V gene encodes CDR1 MRHNA and CDR2 SNTAGT. The CDR3 here is CASSGDRVPATNEELFF. The CDR3 DNA reads as TGTGCCAGCAGTGGGGACCGAGTGCCCGCAACTAATGAAGAACTGTTTTTT.

This clonotype came up many times. The chain recombines TRBV5-8 with TRBJ1-6, with D tentatively TRBD1 (5 bases). The CDR3 loop spans 14 amino acids. The V and J ends lost 2 bases and 10 bases respectively, with 13 bases between them. The V gene's germline CDR1 is SGHTS and CDR2 YDEGEE. CDR3 in DNA: TGTGCCAGCAGCTTAACCCGTGGGGCATCACCCCTCCACTTT. Translation: CASSLTRGASPLHF.

The chain couples TRBV3-1 to TRBJ2-5; D remains ambiguous. V lost 10 bases and J lost 3, with 15 bases in between. Looked up from germline, CDR1 is LGHDT and CDR2 is YNNKEL (reference sequence). The CDR3 totals 13 residues. CDR3 bases: TGTGCCACCGCGGACCGAGCCAAAGAGACCCAGTACTTC. It translates to CATADRAKETQYF.

This clonotype has at least ten counts. The rearrangement uses TRBV7-2 and TRBJ2-7; 8 bases agree with TRBD1. With 4 bases clipped from V and 0 bases from J, the junction kept 2 bases outside the gene matches. Per the germline V gene, CDR1 is SGHTA and CDR2 is FQGNSA. The CDR3 is 14 residues long. This CDR3 is CASSSRGHSYEQYF. The DNA of the CDR3 is TGTGCCAGCAGCTCCAGGGGGCACTCCTACGAGCAGTACTTC.

The sample holds many counts of this clonotype. J is TRBJ1-4 and V is TRBV4-1; a possible D gene is TRBD1 (6 bases). The germline gives CDR1 MGHRA, CDR2 YSYEKL. This CDR3 has 16 amino acids. V shed 5 bases and J shed 2 bases, with 15 bases lying between them. CDR3 amino acids: CASSSTGLETNEKLFF. The CDR3 nucleotides read TGCGCCAGCAGCAGTACAGGGCTCGAGACTAATGAAAAACTGTTTTTT.

This clonotype appeared many times. The chain has TRBV2 and TRBJ2-7, with 8 bases that match TRBD1. The CDR3 totals 14 residues. Germline V gene sequence: CDR1 SNHLY, CDR2 FYNNEI. The V segment lost 7 bases and the J segment 4 bases; nucleotides outside the gene matches: 9. In nucleotides, the CDR3 is TGTGCCAGCAACGGACAGGGTGCGGTTTACGAGCAGTACTTC. Amino acids: CASNGQGAVYEQYF.

A remark on this clonotype: This may be a read error: a much more frequent sequence differs by one nucleotide. The V and J genes are TRBV7-8 and TRBJ2-1, with 12 nucleotides matching TRBD2. The CDR3 contains 15 residues. CDR1 and CDR2 from the germline V gene are SGHVS and FQNEAQ. CDR3 DNA sequence: TGTGCCAGCAGCTCTAGACTAGCGGGAGCCAATGAGCGGTTCTTC. This sequence encodes CASSSRLAGANERFF.

This clonotype was seen at least ten times. The chain combines TRBV7-9 with TRBJ2-7; D is uncertain. The germline gives CDR1 SEHNR, CDR2 FQNEAQ (reference sequence). The CDR3 runs 15 residues. Trimming took off 3 bases at V and 0 bases at J, with 12 bases between the two ends. The CDR3 loop is CASSFLGGSSYEQYF. The CDR3, as DNA: TGTGCCAGCAGCTTTCTCGGCGGCAGCTCCTACGAGCAGTACTTC.

The table lists this clonotype with many counts. The chain uses TRBV7-2 and TRBJ2-3; the D gene could be TRBD1 or TRBD2 (6 bases each). The CDR3 is 14 amino acids. The germline V gene encodes CDR1 SGHTA and CDR2 FQGNSA. V was cut by 3 bases and J by 2 bases, with 9 bases left in between. The CDR3: CASSFRGPTDTQYF. CDR3 nucleotides: TGTGCCAGCAGCTTCCGGGGGCCCACAGATACGCAGTATTTT.